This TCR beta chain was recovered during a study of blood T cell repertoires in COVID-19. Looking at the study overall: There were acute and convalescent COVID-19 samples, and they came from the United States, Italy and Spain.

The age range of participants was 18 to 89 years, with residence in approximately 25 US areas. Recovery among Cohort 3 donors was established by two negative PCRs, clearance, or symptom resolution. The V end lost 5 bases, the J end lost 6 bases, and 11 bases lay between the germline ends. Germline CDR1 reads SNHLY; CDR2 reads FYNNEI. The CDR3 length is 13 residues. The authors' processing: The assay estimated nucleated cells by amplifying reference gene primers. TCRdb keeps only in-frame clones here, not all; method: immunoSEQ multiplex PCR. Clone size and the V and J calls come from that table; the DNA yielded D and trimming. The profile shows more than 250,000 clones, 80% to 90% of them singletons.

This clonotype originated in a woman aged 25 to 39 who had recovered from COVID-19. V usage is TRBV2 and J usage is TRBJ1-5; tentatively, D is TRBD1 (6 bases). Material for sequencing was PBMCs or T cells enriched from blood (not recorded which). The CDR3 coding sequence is TGTGCCAGCAGTACCCAGGGGATTCAGCCCCAGCATTTT. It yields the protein CASSTQGIQPQHF.